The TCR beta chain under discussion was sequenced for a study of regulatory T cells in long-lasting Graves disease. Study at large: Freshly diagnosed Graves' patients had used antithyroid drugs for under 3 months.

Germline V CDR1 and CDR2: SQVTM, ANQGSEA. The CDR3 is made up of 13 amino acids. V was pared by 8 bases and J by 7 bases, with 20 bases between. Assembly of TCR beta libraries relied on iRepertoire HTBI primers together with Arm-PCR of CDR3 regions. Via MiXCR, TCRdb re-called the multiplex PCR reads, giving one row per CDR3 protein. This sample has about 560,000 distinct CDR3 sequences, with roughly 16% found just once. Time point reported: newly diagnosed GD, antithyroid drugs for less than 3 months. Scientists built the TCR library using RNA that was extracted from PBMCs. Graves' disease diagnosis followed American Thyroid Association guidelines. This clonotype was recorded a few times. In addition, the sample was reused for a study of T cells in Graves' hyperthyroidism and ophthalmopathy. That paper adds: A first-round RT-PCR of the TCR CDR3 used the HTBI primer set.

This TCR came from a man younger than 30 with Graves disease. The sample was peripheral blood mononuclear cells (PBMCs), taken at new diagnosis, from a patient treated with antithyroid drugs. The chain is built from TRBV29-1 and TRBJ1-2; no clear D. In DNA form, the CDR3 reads TGCAGCTCGGAGGGCGGCCCCCCCGGTGGCTACACCTTC. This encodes CSSEGGPPGGYTF.